This T cell receptor beta chain came from a study of T cells expressing NK-cell markers. Study information: The sequencing cohort of eight donors included seven HCMV-seropositive individuals and one seronegative individual. Study outcomes and limitations: In several donors, dominant clonotypes made up about 28.3-60.1% of CD3+CD56-NKG2C+ cells.

About this clonotype: The antigen is not known.

The authors made TCR beta cDNA libraries by 5'RACE template switching. This switching added a universal primer site and UMIs. TCRdb re-called the 5' RACE reads and shows each CDR3 protein once, DNA omitted. The sample has roughly 280,000 distinct CDR3 sequences. Per the germline V gene, CDR1 is SGHTA and CDR2 is FQGNSA. This CDR3 spans 18 amino acids. The receptor was isolated from a man aged 18 to 29 in good health. The sequenced sample was blood T cells: a sorted CD56 or NKG2C T cell subset, CD4+ or CD8+ T cells, or bulk PBMC T cells (not recorded which). This sequence joins TRBV7-2 and TRBJ2-6. This CDR3 reads CASSLAVGRGSGANVLTF. The variable domain in full, completed from reference TRBV7-2 and TRBJ2-6, reads GAGVSQSPSNKVTEKGKDVELRCDPISGHTALYWYRQSLGQGLEFLIYFQGNSAPDKSGLPSDRFSAERTGGSVSTLTIQRTQQEDSAVYLCASSLAVGRGSGANVLTFGAGSRLTVL.